The rows below give T cell receptor beta chains drawn from one sample of a study of T cell repertoires in cytomegalovirus infection. TCRdb fed the reads into MiXCR, producing one record per CDR3 protein. The sample contains fewer than 950,000 distinct CDR3 sequences, 30% to 35% of which appear only once. For these receptors, no antigen is known. The sample here was cultured CD8+ T cells from PBMCs, taken from culture after CMV antigen stimulation. These receptors all stem from a human donor in good health (CMV status not recorded). Some clones in this sample may be carry-over from other donors' samples. Each CDR3 is given with its conserved first and last residue.

j_call | v_call | cdr3_aa
TRBJ2-1 | TRBV5-5 | CASSSGDRGPYNEQFF
TRBJ1-2 | TRBV29-1 | CSADDRDGYTF
TRBJ1-1 | TRBV20-1 | CSASPMTEMNTEAFF
TRBJ1-3 | TRBV5-1 | CASSGHGNGVSGNTIYF
TRBJ2-1 | TRBV7-8 | CASSLAGGQGVERQFF
TRBJ1-2 | TRBV6-2/TRBV6-3 | CASSYSNTYGYTF
TRBJ2-7 | TRBV18 | CASSPTVRQYPSYEQYF
TRBJ1-2 | TRBV5-4 | CASSWSEGLNTF
TRBJ2-7 | TRBV19 | CASSITHRATYEQYF
TRBJ2-5 | TRBV7-2 | CASSSGLAGSETQYF
TRBJ2-1 | TRBV20-1 | CSARRERGSYNEQFF
TRBJ2-1 | TRBV7-9 | CASSHPQEATNEQFF
TRBJ1-1 | TRBV5-6 | CASSWGRTEAFF
TRBJ1-4 | TRBV10-3 | CAISESEPGNEKLFF
TRBJ2-3 | TRBV20-1 | CSARGRGGRTDTQYF
TRBJ1-1 | TRBV27 | CASGLTGGTEAFF
TRBJ1-2 | TRBV7-8 | CASSLAGSGNGYTF
TRBJ2-2 | TRBV6-6 | CASREKPGQPNTGELFF
TRBJ1-1 | TRBV5-6 | CASSTRGHTEAFF
TRBJ2-1 | TRBV6-1 | CALGSPMFREQFF
TRBJ1-4 | TRBV11-2 | CASSLGYSVGDDEKLFF
TRBJ1-1 | TRBV27 | CASISYAGRYTEAFF
TRBJ2-1 | TRBV4-3 | CASSQDRGLINEQFF
TRBJ2-3 | TRBV12-3/TRBV12-4 | CASSLLGSGDTQYF
TRBJ1-5 | TRBV12-5 | CASGLVTGNQPQHF
TRBJ2-1 | TRBV20-1 | CSARIWGNNEQFF
TRBJ1-3 | TRBV20-1 | CSASQGTAAGNTIYF
TRBJ2-2 | TRBV12-5 | CASGDDRVGNTGELFF
TRBJ2-1 | TRBV7-9 | CASSFGGDPYNEQFF
TRBJ2-7 | TRBV27 | CASRRTASYEQYF
TRBJ2-4 | TRBV6-2/TRBV6-3 | CASSYAPGQGTLF
TRBJ2-3 | TRBV6-1 | CASSEGRGSDTQYF
TRBJ2-3 | TRBV5-3 | CASSPWDRAEDTQYF
TRBJ2-3 | TRBV6-6 | CASSSWSYTDTQYF
TRBJ1-1 | TRBV7-9 | CASRSVPGINTEAFF
TRBJ2-1 | TRBV7-6 | CASSLTEGIGHNEQFF
TRBJ1-1 | TRBV19 | CASTDGQGYTEAFF
TRBJ2-4 | TRBV4-3 | CASSQDARPAKNIQYF
TRBJ1-2 | TRBV12-3/TRBV12-4 | CASIASGTDYGYTF
TRBJ1-2 | TRBV15 | CATSRSKQGLSGYTF
TRBJ1-5 | TRBV29-1 | CSVKVGDVGNQPQHF
TRBJ2-1 | TRBV6-5 | CASSYRTTIYNEQFF
TRBJ2-1 | TRBV5-5 | CASGGWADFYNEQFF
TRBJ2-4 | TRBV7-6 | CASSSIAGIGLKNIQYF
TRBJ1-1 | TRBV2 | CASSATVGGTEAFF
TRBJ1-1 | TRBV4-3 | CASSQDEGPDTEAFF
TRBJ1-6 | TRBV7-9 | CASSLNRREGHNSPLHF
TRBJ1-5 | TRBV20-1 | CSAPRRAYSNQPQHF
TRBJ2-1 | TRBV9 | CASSQKGDSNPYNEQFF
TRBJ2-2 | TRBV6-2/TRBV6-3 | CASTPGTANTGELFF